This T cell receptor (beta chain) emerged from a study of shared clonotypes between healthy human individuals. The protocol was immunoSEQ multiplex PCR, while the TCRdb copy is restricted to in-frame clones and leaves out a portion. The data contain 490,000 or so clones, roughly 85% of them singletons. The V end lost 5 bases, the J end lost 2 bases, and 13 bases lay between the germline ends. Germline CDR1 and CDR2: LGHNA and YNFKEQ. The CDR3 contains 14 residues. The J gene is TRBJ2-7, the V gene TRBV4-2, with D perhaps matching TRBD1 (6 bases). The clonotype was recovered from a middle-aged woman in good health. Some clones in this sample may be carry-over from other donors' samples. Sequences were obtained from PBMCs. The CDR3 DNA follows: TGTGCCAGCAGCTATCAGCAGGGGCCCTACGAGCAGTACTTC. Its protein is CASSYQQGPYEQYF.